The 18 T cell receptor beta chains reported below all come from one sample, sequenced in a study of a mutant IDH1 vaccine in newly diagnosed glioma. Here immunoSEQ multiplex PCR was the method, and the copy in TCRdb shows in-frame clones only, minus some. The data show about 68,000 clones, 84% seen once. The time point denotes: week 35, safety follow-up. The vaccine gave 300 ug of a 20-mer mutant IDH1 peptide subcutaneously per dose. For these TCRs, the target antigens are not known. The sample consisted of PBMCs, taken from a glioma patient whose treatment included an IDH1 peptide vaccine. The receptors stem from a man aged 18 to 35 with glioma.

This clone appeared once. This rearrangement joins TRBV18 to TRBJ1-2; unclear D gene. Germline lookup yields CDR1 KGHSH and CDR2 LQKENI. V lost 0 bases to trimming and J lost 2 bases, with 10 bases between them. This CDR3 spans 15 amino acids. As DNA, the CDR3 is TGTGCCAGCTCACCACCGGGCTCTGCAAACTATGGCTACACCTTC. Amino acids: CASSPPGSANYGYTF.

V and J are TRBV6-5 and TRBJ2-1, with TRBD2 as a possible D gene (5 bases). CDR3 length: 14 amino acids. Germline CDR1 is MNHEY and CDR2 is SVGAGI. The V and J ends lost 2 bases and 6 bases respectively, with 11 bases between them. CDR3 loop: CASSYNTAANEQFF. The CDR3 DNA follows: TGTGCCAGCAGTTACAACACAGCGGCCAATGAGCAGTTCTTC.

This clone was detected once. The chain recombines TRBV6-6 with TRBJ2-2; D not resolved. Germline V gene lookup returns CDR1 MNHNY and CDR2 SVGAGI (reference sequence). CDR3 length: 14 amino acids. V was pared by 6 bases and J by 3 bases, with 11 bases between. The CDR3 loop is CASSAFGYTGELFF. CDR3 DNA: TGTGCCAGCAGCGCATTTGGGTACACCGGGGAGCTGTTTTTT.

About this clone itself: One junction end disagrees with the germline gene, perhaps due to a read error. J is TRBJ2-1 and V is TRBV7-2; the match to TRBD2 covers 9 bases. Per germline, CDR1 SGHTA and CDR2 FQGNSA. The CDR3 contains 15 residues. The CDR3 sequence is CASSLAGAFYNEQFF. In nucleotides, the CDR3 is TGTGCCAGCAGTTTAGCGGGGGCCTTCTACAATGAGCAGTTCTTC.

The rearrangement uses TRBV28 and TRBJ1-1; D is unresolved. The CDR3 consists of 13 residues. Germline V CDR1 and CDR2: MDHEN, SYDVKM. Trimming shortened V by 6 bases and J by 3 bases, and 11 bases separated the two germline ends. The CDR3 DNA is TGTGCCAGCAGACTGGTGGCGGACACTGAAGCTTTCTTT. Amino acid sequence: CASRLVADTEAFF.

V gene TRBV18 combines with J gene TRBJ2-7, with D possibly being TRBD1 (6 bases). CDR3 length equals 21 residues. Looked up from germline, CDR1 is KGHSH and CDR2 is LQKENI. Trimming stripped 1 base from V and 3 bases from J, with 31 bases between. The CDR3 loop is CASSPRMGAVGASDGNYEQYF. The CDR3 region has the DNA TGTGCCAGCTCACCACGTATGGGGGCAGTGGGGGCTTCTGATGGAAACTACGAGCAGTACTTC.

This sequence joins TRBV7-9 and TRBJ2-1; TRBD1 or TRBD2 may be the D gene (5 bases each). Germline V gives CDR1 SEHNR, CDR2 FQNEAQ (reference sequence). V was pared by 7 bases and J by 4 bases, with 20 bases between. The CDR3 loop spans 16 amino acids. Here the CDR3 reads CASTPYGTDPYNEQFF. CDR3 bases: TGTGCCAGCACCCCCTACGGGACGGATCCTTACAATGAGCAGTTCTTC.

The chain employs TRBV19 and TRBJ2-7; D gene unclear. The germline V gene has CDR1 LNHDA and CDR2 SQIVND (reference sequence). V lost 7 bases, J lost 7 bases, and 17 bases lay in between. The CDR3 totals 13 residues. This CDR3 reads CASTDRSRREQYF. CDR3 nucleotide sequence: TGTGCCAGTACCGATCGGTCTCGTAGGGAGCAGTACTTC.

The CDR3 loop reads CASSLVSGTEAFF. CDR3 DNA sequence: TGTGCCAGCAGCTTGGTCTCGGGCACTGAAGCTTTCTTT. The chain links TRBV5-4 to TRBJ1-1; D gene ambiguous. V was clipped by 0 bases and J by 4 bases, with 7 bases between them. The CDR3 is 13 residues long. Germline lookup yields CDR1 SGHNT and CDR2 YYREEE (reference sequence).

This clone has just a few counts. This chain links TRBV19 with TRBJ1-5; 9 bases are shared with TRBD1. The V and J ends lost 9 bases and 2 bases, in that order; junction bases with no gene match: 2. Germline CDR1 LNHDA, CDR2 SQIVND (reference sequence). The CDR3 spans 13 residues. CDR3 protein: CASRDRGNQPQHF. CDR3 sequence (DNA): TGTGCCAGCCGGGACAGGGGCAATCAGCCCCAGCATTTT.

The rearrangement uses TRBV27 and TRBJ1-2, with D possibly matching TRBD1 (5 bases). The CDR3 loop spans 15 amino acids. Trimming took 0 bases from V and 3 from J, leaving 11 bases between them. CDR1 is MNHEY and CDR2 is SMNVEV in the germline V gene (reference sequence). CDR3 amino acids: CASSLSPGAYYGYTF. Written as DNA, the CDR3 is TGTGCCAGCAGTTTATCGCCCGGGGCCTACTATGGCTACACCTTC.

CDR3 DNA sequence: TGTGCCAGCATGATAATACGGGGCACAGATACGCAGTATTTT. The encoded protein is CASMIIRGTDTQYF. V is TRBV7-9 and J is TRBJ2-3; D is unresolved. Germline CDR1 reads SEHNR; CDR2 reads FQNEAQ (reference sequence). The CDR3 extends over 14 amino acids. With 7 bases removed from V and 1 base from J, the gap between germline ends came to 12 bases. The whole variable domain, filled in from reference TRBV7-9 and TRBJ2-3, reads DTGVSQNPRHKITKRGQNVTFRCDPISEHNRLYWYRQTLGQGPEFLTYFQNEAQLEKSRLLSDRFSAERPKGSFSTLEIQRTEQGDSAMYLCASMIIRGTDTQYFGPGTRLTVL.

This chain joins TRBV27 and TRBJ2-7; the D gene is possibly TRBD2 (6 bases). Looked up from germline, CDR1 is MNHEY and CDR2 is SMNVEV (reference sequence). V dropped 4 bases and J dropped 0 bases, with 13 bases sitting between them. This CDR3 has 15 amino acids. The CDR3 DNA reads as TGTGCCAGCAGTTCAGTACAGGACTACTCCTACGAGCAGTACTTC. Translated, it gives CASSSVQDYSYEQYF.

The genes are TRBV18 and TRBJ2-1; possible D gene TRBD2, 5 bases. CDR1 is KGHSH, CDR2 LQKENI, per germline. CDR3 length: 13 amino acids. The V and J ends lost 3 bases and 6 bases respectively, with 9 bases between them. The CDR3 coding sequence is TGTGCCAGCTCACCGTCTGAGGGCAATGAGCAGTTCTTC. This translates into CASSPSEGNEQFF. Looking up the rest from reference TRBV18 and TRBJ2-1 gives the full variable domain: NAGVMQNPRHLVRRRGQEARLRCSPMKGHSHVYWYRQLPEEGLKFMVYLQKENIIDESGMPKERFSAEFPKEGPSILRIQQVVRGDSAAYFCASSPSEGNEQFFGPGTRLTVL.

In this sample, this clone turned up a few times. J is TRBJ1-1 and V is TRBV2; TRBD1 matches at 8 bases. The CDR3 is 13 amino acids. Germline lookup yields CDR1 SNHLY and CDR2 FYNNEI. V lost 7 bases and J lost 4; bases outside the gene matches: 5. This CDR3 is CASTLTGGTEAFF. The CDR3 bases are TGTGCCAGCACCCTTACAGGGGGCACTGAAGCTTTCTTT.

The genes are TRBV5-5 and TRBJ2-3, with D tentatively TRBD1 (5 bases). The germline gives CDR1 SGHKS, CDR2 YYEKEE (reference sequence). CDR3 length equals 14 residues. The V gene lost 0 bases and the J gene lost 3 bases, with 8 bases spanning the gap. Here the CDR3 DNA reads TGTGCCAGCAGCTTGGACAGGATAACAGATACGCAGTATTTT. This codes for CASSLDRITDTQYF.

The V and J genes are TRBV28 and TRBJ1-1; the D is unclear. This CDR3 spans 15 amino acids. V was shortened by 1 base and J by 5 bases, with 14 bases between the two germline ends. Germline V gene sequence: CDR1 MDHEN, CDR2 SYDVKM. The CDR3 coding sequence is TGTGCCAGCAGTTTATTCTCACAGTTCCAGACTGAAGCTTTCTTT. As protein: CASSLFSQFQTEAFF.

The chain is built from TRBV18 and TRBJ2-1, with 7 nucleotides matching TRBD2. Germline assignment: CDR1 KGHSH and CDR2 LQKENI. The ends lost 0 bases at V and 10 bases at J; junction bases unmatched: 9. The CDR3 runs to 15 residues. The CDR3 DNA sequence: TGTGCCAGCTCACCACCGAGGAGGGTCGGGGGGGAGCAGTTCTTC. As protein: CASSPPRRVGGEQFF.